Each of the 2 T cell receptor beta chains below was sequenced from the same sample in a study of cytomegalovirus exposure and HLA in healthy donors. The PCR employed 60 Vbeta primers together with 13 Jbeta primers. Profiled with immunoSEQ multiplex PCR; TCRdb holds only in-frame clones, not every one. The sample yields 100,000 or so clones, around 73% seen once. The specimen sequenced was PBMCs. These receptors came from a young man in good health and CMV-seronegative.

The chain uses TRBV2 and TRBJ2-3; TRBD1 might be the D (6 bases). The CDR3 spans 14 residues. Deletions cut 8 bases from V and 5 bases from J, with 17 bases between. Per germline, CDR1 SNHLY and CDR2 FYNNEI. The CDR3 sequence: CASSRTARGDTQYF. DNA of the CDR3: TGTGCCAGCTCGAGGACAGCCCGGGGAGATACGCAGTATTTT.

The chain combines TRBV7-9 with TRBJ2-3, with D maybe TRBD1 (5 bases). Trimming took 3 bases from V and 4 from J, leaving 17 bases between them. The V gene's germline CDR1 is SEHNR and CDR2 FQNEAQ (reference sequence). CDR3 length equals 16 residues. This CDR3 reads CASSLVIRVGPDTQYF. The CDR3 region has the DNA TGTGCCAGCAGCTTGGTTATCAGGGTAGGCCCAGATACGCAGTATTTT.